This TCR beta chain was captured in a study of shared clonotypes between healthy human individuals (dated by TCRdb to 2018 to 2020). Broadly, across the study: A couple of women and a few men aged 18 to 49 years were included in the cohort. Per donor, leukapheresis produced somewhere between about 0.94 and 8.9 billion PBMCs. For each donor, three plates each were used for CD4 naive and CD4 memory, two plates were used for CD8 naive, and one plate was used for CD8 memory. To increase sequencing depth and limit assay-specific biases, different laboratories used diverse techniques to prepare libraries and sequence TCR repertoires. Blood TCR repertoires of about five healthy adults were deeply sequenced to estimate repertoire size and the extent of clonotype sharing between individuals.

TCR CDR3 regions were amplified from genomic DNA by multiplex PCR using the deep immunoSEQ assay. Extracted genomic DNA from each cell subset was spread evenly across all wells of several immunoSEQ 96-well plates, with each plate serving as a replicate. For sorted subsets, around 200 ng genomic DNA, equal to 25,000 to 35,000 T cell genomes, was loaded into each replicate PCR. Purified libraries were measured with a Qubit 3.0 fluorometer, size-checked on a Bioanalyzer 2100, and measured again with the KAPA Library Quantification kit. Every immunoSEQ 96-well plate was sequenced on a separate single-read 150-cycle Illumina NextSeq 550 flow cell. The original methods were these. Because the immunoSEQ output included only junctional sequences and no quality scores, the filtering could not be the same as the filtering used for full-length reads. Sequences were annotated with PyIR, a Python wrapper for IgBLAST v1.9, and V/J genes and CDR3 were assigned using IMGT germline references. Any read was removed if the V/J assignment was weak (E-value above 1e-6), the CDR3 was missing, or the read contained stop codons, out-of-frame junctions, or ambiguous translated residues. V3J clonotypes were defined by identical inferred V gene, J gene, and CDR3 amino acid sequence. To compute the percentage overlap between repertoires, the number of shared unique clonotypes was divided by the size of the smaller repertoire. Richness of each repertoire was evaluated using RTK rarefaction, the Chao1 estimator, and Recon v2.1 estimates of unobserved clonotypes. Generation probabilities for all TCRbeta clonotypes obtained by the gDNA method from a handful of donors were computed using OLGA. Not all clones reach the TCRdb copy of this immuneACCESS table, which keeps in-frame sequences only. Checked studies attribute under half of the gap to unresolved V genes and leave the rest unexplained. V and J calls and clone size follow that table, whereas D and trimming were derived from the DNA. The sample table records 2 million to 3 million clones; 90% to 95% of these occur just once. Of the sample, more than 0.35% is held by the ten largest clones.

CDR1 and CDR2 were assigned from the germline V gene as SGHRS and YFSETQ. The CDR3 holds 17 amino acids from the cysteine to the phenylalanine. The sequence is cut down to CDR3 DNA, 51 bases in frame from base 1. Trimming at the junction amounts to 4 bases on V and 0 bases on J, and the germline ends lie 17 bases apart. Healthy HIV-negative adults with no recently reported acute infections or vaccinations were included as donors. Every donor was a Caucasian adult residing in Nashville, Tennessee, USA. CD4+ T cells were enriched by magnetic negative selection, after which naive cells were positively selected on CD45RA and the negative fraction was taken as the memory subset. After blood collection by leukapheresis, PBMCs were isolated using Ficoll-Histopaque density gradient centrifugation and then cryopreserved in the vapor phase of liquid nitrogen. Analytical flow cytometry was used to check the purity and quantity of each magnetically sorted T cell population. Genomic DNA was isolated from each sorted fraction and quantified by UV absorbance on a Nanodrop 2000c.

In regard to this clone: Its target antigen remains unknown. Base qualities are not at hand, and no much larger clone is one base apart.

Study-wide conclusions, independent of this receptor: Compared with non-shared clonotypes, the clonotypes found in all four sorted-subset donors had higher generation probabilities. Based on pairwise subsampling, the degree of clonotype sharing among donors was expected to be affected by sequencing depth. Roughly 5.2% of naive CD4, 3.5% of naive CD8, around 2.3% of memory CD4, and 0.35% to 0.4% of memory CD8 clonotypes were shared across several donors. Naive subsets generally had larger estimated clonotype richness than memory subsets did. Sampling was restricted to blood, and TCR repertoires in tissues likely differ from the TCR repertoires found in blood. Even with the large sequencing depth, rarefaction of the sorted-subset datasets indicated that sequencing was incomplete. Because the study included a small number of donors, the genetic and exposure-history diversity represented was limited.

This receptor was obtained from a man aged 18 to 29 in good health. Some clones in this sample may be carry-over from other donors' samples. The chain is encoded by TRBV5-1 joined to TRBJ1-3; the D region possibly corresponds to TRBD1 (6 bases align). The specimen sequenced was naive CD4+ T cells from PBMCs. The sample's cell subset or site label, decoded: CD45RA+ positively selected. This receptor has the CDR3 CASSLIPRQDSGNTIYF. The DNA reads TGCGCCAGCAGCCTCATACCAAGACAGGACTCTGGAAACACCATATATTTT. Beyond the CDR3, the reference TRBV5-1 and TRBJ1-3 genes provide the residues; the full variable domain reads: KAGVTQTPRYLIKTRGQQVTLSCSPISGHRSVSWYQQTPGQGLQFLFEYFSETQRNKGNFPGRFSGRQFSNSRSEMNVSTLELGDSALYLCASSLIPRQDSGNTIYFGEGSWLTVV.